The rows below give T cell receptor beta chains drawn from one sample of a study of graft-versus-host responses after intestinal transplantation. TCRdb's table, derived via immunoSEQ multiplex PCR, lists solely in-frame clones and lacks some. The table includes 85,000 to 100,000 clones, around 92% detected once. These TCRs are of unknown antigen specificity. Sequencing was performed on unstimulated CD8+ T cells sorted from spleen or lymph node cells, taken before transplant. The receptors stem from a human donor who was the organ donor for an intestinal transplant. CDR3s leave out the opening cysteine and the closing phenylalanine or tryptophan. The D gene is left open where the match is weak. Size is stated for part of the rows, as once, few or many counts, or as a class when the clone is expanded.

clone_size d_call j_call cdr3_length v_call cdr3_aa
. . TRBJ2-1 16 TRBV7-6 ASSFSLAVKSSYNEQF
once TRBD2 TRBJ2-7 13 TRBV11-3 ASSLGGLAGDQQY
once TRBD1 TRBJ1-2 15 TRBV4-1 ASSQGTRDRGFYGYT
. . TRBJ2-1 14 TRBV7-8 ASSPPNGPPRDEQF
once . TRBJ2-7 13 TRBV9 ASSVFSGSTYEQY
. . TRBJ2-5 14 TRBV19 ASSIGAGIGSETQY
. . TRBJ1-3 12 TRBV9 ASSVGDRRNTIY
. . TRBJ2-3 16 TRBV27 ASKWTMGSSPLTDTQY
. . TRBJ1-4 11 TRBV6-6 ASSPSYNEKLF
. . TRBJ1-4 12 TRBV25-1 ASSEYRVGEKLF
. . TRBJ2-7 12 TRBV10-3 ATTGGLLFYEQY
. . TRBJ2-7 11 TRBV5-1 ASRRLSTYEQY
. TRBD2 TRBJ2-1 14 TRBV28 ASSPNLSGRGNEQF
. . TRBJ2-7 13 TRBV5-5 ASSLTLSLFVEQY
. TRBD1 TRBJ1-2 12 TRBV6-5 ASSWTGGYYGYT
. TRBD1 TRBJ1-2 13 TRBV10-3 AISERDRGDYGYT
. . TRBJ2-7 11 TRBV6-1 ASSDGQAYEQY
few . TRBJ2-1 10 TRBV7-9 ASSFGLLRQF
. TRBD2 TRBJ2-1 11 TRBV29-1 SIAGNSYNEQF
. . TRBJ2-3 11 TRBV30 AWYSARTDTQY
. TRBD2 TRBJ2-5 14 TRBV13 ASSFDQAGGEETQY
. . TRBJ1-1 13 TRBV4-1 ASSQRRVLNTEAF
. TRBD1 TRBJ1-4 11 TRBV5-6 ASSWGTAQKLF
. . TRBJ1-5 12 TRBV5-1 ASSLDRAFEPQH
. . TRBJ2-7 12 TRBV9 ASSVEGDSYEQY
. TRBD2 TRBJ2-3 13 TRBV7-9 ASSLAGGDTDTQY
. . TRBJ1-1 12 TRBV27 ASGRVYMNTEAF
. . TRBJ2-7 14 TRBV7-9 ASSLRFSGLSYEQY